This T cell receptor beta chain was captured by sequencing in a study of beta chain features in type 1 diabetes. Of the isolated RNA, all was reverse transcribed, and so the sequenced material was expressed TCRB transcripts. This table comes from immunoSEQ multiplex PCR, and its TCRdb copy is limited to in-frame clones, with some not included. The sample contains 450,000 or so clones, around 10% of which appear only once. Trimming shortened V by 2 bases and J by 10 bases, and 23 bases separated the two germline ends. The CDR3 has 15 amino acids. Germline V gene data show CDR1 as SQVTM and CDR2 as ANQGSEA. This clone was detected only a few times.

The receptor comes from a woman younger than 35 in good health. Input material: naive CD4+ T cells from blood. The gene calls are TRBV29-1 and TRBJ2-5; D is undetermined. The CDR3, as DNA: TGCAGCGTTGAACGCCGCTTGACCGACATCGGTGGCCAGTACTTC. Its translation is CSVERRLTDIGGQYF.